These 29 T cell receptor beta chains were all obtained from the same sample, sequenced in a study of T cell repertoires in cytomegalovirus infection. Each CDR3 protein gets one entry after TCRdb re-called the reads with MiXCR. Here the sample spans about 530,000 distinct CDR3 sequences, 26% being singletons. The sequenced sample consisted of PBMCs. These TCRs come from a human donor in good health (CMV status not recorded). Some clones in this sample may be carry-over from other donors' samples.

This clonotype was counted a single time. This chain uses TRBV5-4 with TRBJ2-7; 8 bases align to TRBD1. The length of the CDR3 is 15 residues. Looked up from germline, CDR1 is SGHNT and CDR2 is YYREEE (reference sequence). The J segment lost 2 bases and the V segment lost 3 bases, leaving 7 bases of the junction unmatched. CDR3 coding DNA: TGTGCCAGCAGCTCAAAGACAGGGGCGACCTACGAGCAGTACTTC. Amino acids: CASSSKTGATYEQYF.

Worth noting for this clonotype: A much bigger clone sits one base away, suggesting this may be a read error. V and J are TRBV12-3 or TRBV12-4 and TRBJ1-1; 9 bases are shared with TRBD1. Trimming at V came to 3 bases and at J to 11 bases, leaving 10 bases not matched to a gene. This CDR3 spans 14 amino acids. CDR3 loop: CASSLSRTGASAFF. The CDR3, as DNA: TGTGCCAGCAGTTTGAGCAGGACAGGGGCCAGCGCTTTCTTT.

The chain is built from TRBV7-2 and TRBJ2-3; TRBD1 might be the D (5 bases). The length of the CDR3 is 13 residues. V lost 5 bases to trimming and J lost 5 bases, with 11 bases between them. Germline lookup yields CDR1 SGHTA and CDR2 FQGNSA. CDR3: CASSPVQGDTQYF. The CDR3 DNA reads TGTGCCAGCAGCCCCGTCCAGGGAGATACGCAGTATTTT.

This clonotype has a handful of counts. The J gene is TRBJ1-1, the V gene TRBV12-3 or TRBV12-4; 7 bases align to TRBD1. There are 17 residues in the CDR3. After removal of 1 base from V and 1 base from J, the junction contained 9 bases not matched to a gene. The CDR3 nucleotides read TGTGCCAGCAGTTTAGTTGGTAGGGGACAGCAGAACACTGAAGCTTTCTTT. This encodes CASSLVGRGQQNTEAFF.

In this sample, this clonotype turned up a few times. This chain joins TRBV12-3 or TRBV12-4 and TRBJ2-1; tentatively, D is TRBD1 (6 bases). V was pared by 5 bases and J by 8 bases, with 10 bases between. This CDR3 is built from 12 residues. The CDR3 loop reads CASSPTGYEQFF. CDR3 nucleotides: TGTGCCAGCAGTCCAACAGGGTATGAGCAGTTCTTC.

This clonotype came up many times. The chain employs TRBV10-3 and TRBJ2-5, with TRBD2 identical over 10 bases. The ends lost 4 bases at V and 4 bases at J; junction bases unmatched: 6. The CDR3 totals 15 residues. The germline V gene has CDR1 ENHRY and CDR2 SYGVKD. In nucleotides, the CDR3 is TGTGCCATCAGTGCCCCAGCGGGAGGGCGAGAGACCCAGTACTTC. Translated, it gives CAISAPAGGRETQYF.

This clonotype was seen only a few times. This chain links TRBV7-9 with TRBJ2-5, with 7 bases fitting TRBD2. The V segment lost 1 base and the J segment 1 base; nucleotides outside the gene matches: 6. The CDR3 has 16 amino acids. The V gene's germline CDR1 is SEHNR and CDR2 FQNEAQ (reference sequence). The CDR3 coding sequence is TGTGCCAGCAGCTTAGTCGGCGGGAGCAGCCAAGAGACCCAGTACTTC. Translating it yields CASSLVGGSSQETQYF.

This clonotype came up a few times. The chain combines TRBV4-1 with TRBJ1-2; D is perhaps TRBD1 (6 bases). Germline V gene lookup returns CDR1 MGHRA and CDR2 YSYEKL. The length of the CDR3 is 17 residues. Trimming cost V 1 base and J 8 bases, with 23 bases left between them. CDR3 residues: CASSQAVRKGGGGGYTF. CDR3 coding DNA: TGCGCCAGCAGCCAAGCAGTTAGGAAAGGAGGGGGTGGCGGCTACACCTTC.

A remark on this clonotype: The junction differs from germline at one of its ends, possibly a read error. This chain links TRBV4-3 with TRBJ1-1; tentatively, D is TRBD1 (5 bases). Looked up from germline, CDR1 is LGHNA and CDR2 is YSLEER. The CDR3 consists of 14 residues. The chain's CDR3 is CASSPSWSDTEAFF. Written as DNA, the CDR3 is TGCGCCAGCAGCCCTAGCTGGTCGGACACTGAAGCCTTCTTT.

This clonotype was seen only a few times. V gene TRBV7-8 combines with J gene TRBJ2-1; 10 positions match TRBD1. Germline V CDR1 and CDR2: SGHVS, FQNEAQ. The J segment lost 6 bases and the V segment lost 4 bases, leaving 6 bases of the junction unmatched. The CDR3 totals 15 residues. The CDR3 DNA follows: TGTGCCAGCAGCTCCGGGACAGGGGCGAGCAATGAGCAGTTCTTC. Its protein product is CASSSGTGASNEQFF.

The gene calls are TRBV7-9 and TRBJ2-1; D is undetermined. Germline V lookup: CDR1 SEHNR, CDR2 FQNEAQ (reference sequence). The CDR3 totals 17 residues. V gave up 7 bases and J gave up 1 base, with 20 bases separating them. CDR3 DNA: TGTGCCAGCAACACCCCCCGGCTGCATATGTCCTACAATGAGCAGTTCTTC. Translated: CASNTPRLHMSYNEQFF.

This clonotype has a handful of counts. The chain joins TRBV24-1 to TRBJ2-1, with TRBD2 matching over 7 bases. There are 15 residues in the CDR3. The J segment lost 6 bases and the V segment lost 3 bases, leaving 7 bases of the junction unmatched. Germline-derived CDR1 and CDR2 are KGHDR and SFDVKD. The CDR3 DNA sequence: TGTGCCACCAGTGATCCTAGTCCTAGCGGCAATGAGCAGTTCTTC. Its translation: CATSDPSPSGNEQFF.

In this sample, this clonotype turned up a few times. The V gene is TRBV6-2 or TRBV6-3, the J gene TRBJ1-4; D gene ambiguous. Trimming left V 2 bases short and J 7 bases short, with 5 bases between. The CDR3 spans 12 residues. Germline V gene sequence: CDR1 MNHEY, CDR2 SVGEGT. Here the CDR3 reads CASSYQGEKLFF. CDR3 DNA: TGTGCCAGCAGTTACCAAGGTGAAAAACTGTTTTTT.

Many counts were recorded for this clonotype. This chain connects TRBV12-3 or TRBV12-4 to TRBJ1-1; D is unresolved. This CDR3 comprises 11 residues. V lost 7 bases to trimming and J lost 4 bases, with 7 bases between them. CDR3 region: CASTPVTEAFF. DNA of the CDR3: TGTGCCAGCACCCCGGTCACTGAAGCTTTCTTT.

The rearrangement joins TRBV5-1 to TRBJ2-3; D is ambiguous. V lost 4 bases and J 1 base, leaving 10 bases between the germline ends. Germline CDR1 is SGHRS and CDR2 is YFSETQ. The CDR3 is 14 amino acids. The CDR3: CASSPRWGTDTQYF. CDR3 in DNA: TGCGCCAGCAGCCCCCGTTGGGGCACAGATACGCAGTATTTT.

This clonotype was counted ten times or more. This chain joins TRBV7-6 and TRBJ2-7, with TRBD2 matching over 13 bases. This CDR3 is 18 amino acids long. Per the germline V gene, CDR1 is SGHVS and CDR2 is FNYEAQ. V trimming: 5 bases; J trimming: 2 bases; junction bases outside the gene matches: 12. CDR3 DNA: TGTGCCAGCAGCCCACTAGCGGGAGGGCGAGTGAATACCTACGAGCAGTACTTC. Its protein is CASSPLAGGRVNTYEQYF.

The chain has TRBV24-1 and TRBJ2-5; TRBD2 aligns across 9 bases. The V gene's germline CDR1 is KGHDR and CDR2 SFDVKD. The ends lost 4 bases at V and 4 bases at J; junction bases unmatched: 3. This CDR3 is built from 14 residues. The CDR3 DNA sequence: TGTGCCACCAGTGACGGCGGGAGGGGAGAGACCCAGTACTTC. Translating it yields CATSDGGRGETQYF.

This clonotype was counted only a few times. CDR3 sequence reads: CAISEEGEAFF. DNA of the CDR3: TGTGCCATCAGTGAGGAAGGGGAAGCTTTCTTT. This rearrangement joins TRBV10-3 to TRBJ1-1; D gene unclear. Germline V gene sequence: CDR1 ENHRY, CDR2 SYGVKD. Trimming cost V 2 bases and J 8 bases, with 6 bases left between them. CDR3 size: 11 residues.

This chain joins TRBV6-2 or TRBV6-3 and TRBJ2-7; 11 positions agree with TRBD2. V was clipped by 0 bases and J by 2 bases; unmatched bases: 0. CDR3 length: 15 amino acids. Germline loops: CDR1 MNHEY, CDR2 SVGEGT. The CDR3, as DNA: TGTGCCAGCAGTTACTCGACTAGCGGGGCCTACGAGCAGTACTTC. Its protein product is CASSYSTSGAYEQYF.

CDR3 protein: CASSSLSGSSVVVIYEQYF. The CDR3 DNA follows: TGTGCCAGCAGCTCCCTTAGCGGGAGTTCTGTAGTAGTTATCTACGAGCAGTACTTC. The chain is built from TRBV7-6 and TRBJ2-7; 9 bases are shared with TRBD2. Trimming removed 4 bases from V and 3 bases from J; junction bases left unmatched: 19. The germline gives CDR1 SGHVS, CDR2 FNYEAQ. CDR3 length equals 19 residues.

The CDR3 bases are TGTACCAGCAGCCCCCGACAGGATGCTACCCAGTACTTC. Translating gives CTSSPRQDATQYF. The chain links TRBV7-2 to TRBJ2-5, with D possibly being TRBD1 (6 bases). V was cut by 5 bases and J by 8 bases, with 15 bases left in between. CDR1 SGHTA and CDR2 FQGNSA come from the germline V gene. The CDR3 has 13 residues.

The CDR3 protein is CASSLSLGQGNQPQHF. The CDR3 nucleotides read TGTGCCAGCAGTTTATCCCTAGGACAGGGCAATCAGCCCCAGCATTTT. The chain has TRBV28 and TRBJ1-5; 7 positions agree with TRBD1. V lost 1 base and J lost 2; bases outside the gene matches: 5. The CDR3 totals 16 residues. From germline, CDR1 is MDHEN and CDR2 SYDVKM.

This clonotype was detected many times. The chain joins TRBV7-2 to TRBJ2-1, with 15 positions matching TRBD2. This CDR3 is built from 17 residues. Germline CDR1 reads SGHTA; CDR2 reads FQGNSA. The junction had 1 base not matched to a gene; V was cut back by 4 bases and J by 0 bases. The CDR3 here is CASSWTSGRVSYNEQFF. The DNA for the CDR3 is TGTGCCAGCAGCTGGACTAGCGGGAGGGTCTCCTACAATGAGCAGTTCTTC. The variable domain in full, completed from reference TRBV7-2 and TRBJ2-1, reads GAGVSQSPSNKVTEKGKDVELRCDPISGHTALYWYRQSLGQGLEFLIYFQGNSAPDKSGLPSDRFSAERTGGSVSTLTIQRTQQEDSAVYLCASSWTSGRVSYNEQFFGPGTRLTVL.

The rearrangement joins TRBV18 to TRBJ1-1; possible D gene TRBD1, 6 bases. The germline gives CDR1 KGHSH, CDR2 LQKENI. The CDR3 extends over 15 amino acids. Trimming left V 3 bases short and J 1 base short, with 12 bases between. The chain's CDR3 is CASSPQGKTNTEAFF. In nucleotides, the CDR3 is TGTGCCAGCTCACCCCAGGGGAAAACGAACACTGAAGCTTTCTTT.

This clonotype came up many times. The CDR3 here is CASSGPSGRAVNEQFF. CDR3 DNA sequence: TGTGCCAGCAGCGGACCTAGCGGGAGGGCCGTTAATGAGCAGTTCTTC. The gene calls are TRBV7-2 and TRBJ2-1, with TRBD2 matching over 12 bases. Per the germline V gene, CDR1 is SGHTA and CDR2 is FQGNSA. J was trimmed by 7 bases and V by 5 bases; bases with no gene match: 9. The CDR3 runs to 16 residues.

This clonotype was seen more than once but under ten times. This chain uses TRBV15 with TRBJ2-3; 7 bases map to TRBD2. After removal of 5 bases from V and 4 bases from J, the junction contained 6 bases not matched to a gene. The CDR3 sequence is 14 residues long. Germline assignment: CDR1 LNHNV and CDR2 YYDKDF (reference sequence). The DNA for the CDR3 is TGTGCCACCAGCTCCGGGAGGTCCTCAGATACGCAGTATTTT. It encodes CATSSGRSSDTQYF.

This clonotype appeared a few times. J is TRBJ2-1 and V is TRBV12-3 or TRBV12-4, with a possible D match to TRBD2 (5 bases). With 5 bases removed from V and 9 bases from J, the gap between germline ends came to 5 bases. CDR3 length: 10 residues. CDR3 protein: CASSSGEQFF. DNA of the CDR3: TGTGCCAGCAGTAGCGGTGAGCAGTTCTTC.

Many counts were recorded for this clonotype. This rearrangement joins TRBV27 to TRBJ2-5; 11 bases map to TRBD2. CDR1 and CDR2 (germline): MNHEY, SMNVEV (reference sequence). V dropped 0 bases and J dropped 4; count of bases not matched to a gene: 4. The CDR3 length is 16 residues. In DNA, the CDR3 is TGTGCCAGCAGTTTATCCCGTAGCGGGAGGGTAGAGACCCAGTACTTC. This codes for CASSLSRSGRVETQYF.

This clonotype was detected only a few times. The chain recombines TRBV7-7 with TRBJ2-1, with 8 bases fitting TRBD2. Germline assignment: CDR1 SSHAT and CDR2 FNYEAQ (reference sequence). The CDR3 is made up of 13 amino acids. V lost 9 bases, J lost 9 bases, and 10 bases stayed unmatched. CDR3 loop: CASASGGPSEQFF. The CDR3 bases are TGTGCCAGTGCGTCGGGAGGGCCGAGTGAGCAGTTCTTC.